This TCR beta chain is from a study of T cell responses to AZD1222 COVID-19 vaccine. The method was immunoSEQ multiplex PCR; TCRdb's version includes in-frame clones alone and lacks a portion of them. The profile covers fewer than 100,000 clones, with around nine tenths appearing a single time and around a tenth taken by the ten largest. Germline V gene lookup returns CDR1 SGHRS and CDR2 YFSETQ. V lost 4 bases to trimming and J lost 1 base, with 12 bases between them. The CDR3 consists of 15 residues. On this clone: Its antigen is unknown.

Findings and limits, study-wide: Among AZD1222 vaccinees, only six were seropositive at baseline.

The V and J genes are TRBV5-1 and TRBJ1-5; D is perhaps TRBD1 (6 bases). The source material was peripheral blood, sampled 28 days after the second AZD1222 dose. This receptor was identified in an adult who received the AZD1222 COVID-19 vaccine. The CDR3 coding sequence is TGCGCCAGCAGCGCGACCGGGGGCAGCAATCAGCCCCAGCATTTT. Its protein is CASSATGGSNQPQHF.